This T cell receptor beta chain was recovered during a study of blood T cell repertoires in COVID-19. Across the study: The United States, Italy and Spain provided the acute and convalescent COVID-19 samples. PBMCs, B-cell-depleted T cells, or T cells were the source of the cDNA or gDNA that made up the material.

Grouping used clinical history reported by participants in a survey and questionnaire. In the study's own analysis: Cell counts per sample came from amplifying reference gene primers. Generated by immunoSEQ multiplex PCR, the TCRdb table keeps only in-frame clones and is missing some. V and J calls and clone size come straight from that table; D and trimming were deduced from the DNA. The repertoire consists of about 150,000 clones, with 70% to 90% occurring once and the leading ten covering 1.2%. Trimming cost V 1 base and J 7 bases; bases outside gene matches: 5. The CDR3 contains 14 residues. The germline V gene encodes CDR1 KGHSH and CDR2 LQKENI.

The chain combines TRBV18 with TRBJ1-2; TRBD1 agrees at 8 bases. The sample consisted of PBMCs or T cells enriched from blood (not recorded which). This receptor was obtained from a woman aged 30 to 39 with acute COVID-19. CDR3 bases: TGTGCCAGCTCACCACGAGGACAGGGTTCTGGCTACACCTTC. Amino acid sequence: CASSPRGQGSGYTF.